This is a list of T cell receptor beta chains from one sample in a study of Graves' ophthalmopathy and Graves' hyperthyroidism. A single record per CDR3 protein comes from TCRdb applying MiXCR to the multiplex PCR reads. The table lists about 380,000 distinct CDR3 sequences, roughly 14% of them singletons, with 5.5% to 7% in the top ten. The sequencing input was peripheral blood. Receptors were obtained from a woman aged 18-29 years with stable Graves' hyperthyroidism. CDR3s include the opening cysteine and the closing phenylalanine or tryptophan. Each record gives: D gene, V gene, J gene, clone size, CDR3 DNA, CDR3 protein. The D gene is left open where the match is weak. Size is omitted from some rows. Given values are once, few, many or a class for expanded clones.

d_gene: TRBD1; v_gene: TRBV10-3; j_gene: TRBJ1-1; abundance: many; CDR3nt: TGTGCCATCAGTGAGGACCGGGACAGTGAAGCTTTCTTT; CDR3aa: CAISEDRDSEAFF
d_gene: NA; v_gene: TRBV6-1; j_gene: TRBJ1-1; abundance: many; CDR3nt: TGTGCCAGCAGTGACTGGGGTGGGAACACTGAAGCTTTCTTT; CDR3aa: CASSDWGGNTEAFF
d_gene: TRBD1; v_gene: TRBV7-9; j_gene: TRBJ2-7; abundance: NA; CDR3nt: TGTGCCAGCAGCAAGGGACAGGGGGCTTACGAGCAGTACTTC; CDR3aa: CASSKGQGAYEQYF
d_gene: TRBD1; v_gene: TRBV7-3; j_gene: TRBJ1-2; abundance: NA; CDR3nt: TGTGCCAGCAGCCCGGACAGGGAAAATGGCTACACCTTC; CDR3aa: CASSPDRENGYTF
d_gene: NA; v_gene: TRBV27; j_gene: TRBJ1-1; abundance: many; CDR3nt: TGTGCCAGCAGTTCCAGGGCCCGCGCACTCCTGAACACTGAAGCTTTCTTT; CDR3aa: CASSSRARALLNTEAFF
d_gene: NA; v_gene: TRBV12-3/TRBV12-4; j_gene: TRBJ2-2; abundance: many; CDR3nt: TGTGCCAGCAGCCTAGCGCCCGGGGAGCTGTTTTTT; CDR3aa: CASSLAPGELFF
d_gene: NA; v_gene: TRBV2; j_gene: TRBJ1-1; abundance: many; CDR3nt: TGTGCCACCCATCGGGACGCCGGCGATACTGAAGCTTTCTTT; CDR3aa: CATHRDAGDTEAFF
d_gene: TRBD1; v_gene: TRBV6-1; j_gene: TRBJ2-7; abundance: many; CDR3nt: TGTGCCAGCAGGGGGACAGGGTATTTCGAGCAGTACTTC; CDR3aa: CASRGTGYFEQYF
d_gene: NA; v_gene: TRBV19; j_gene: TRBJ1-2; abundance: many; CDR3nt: TGTGCCACCAAAGAGGGAGGGTTGGGACTCTATGGCTACACCTTC; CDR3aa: CATKEGGLGLYGYTF
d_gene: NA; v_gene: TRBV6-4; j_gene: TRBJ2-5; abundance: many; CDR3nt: TGTGCCAGCATCCCCCACAGGGTAATAGAGACCCAGTACTTC; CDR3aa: CASIPHRVIETQYF
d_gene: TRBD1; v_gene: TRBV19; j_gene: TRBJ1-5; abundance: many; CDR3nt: TGTGCCAGTAGTTCTCCCGGGGGGACAGGGAATCAGCCCCAGCATTTT; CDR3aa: CASSSPGGTGNQPQHF
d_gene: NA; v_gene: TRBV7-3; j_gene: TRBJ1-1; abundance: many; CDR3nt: TGTGCCAGCAGCCTAATGGATACGGCTACTGAAGCTTTCTTT; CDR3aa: CASSLMDTATEAFF
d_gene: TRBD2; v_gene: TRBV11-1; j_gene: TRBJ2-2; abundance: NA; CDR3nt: TGTGCCAGCAGCACCGGACTAGCGGGGATCACCGGGGAGCTGTTTTTT; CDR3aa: CASSTGLAGITGELFF
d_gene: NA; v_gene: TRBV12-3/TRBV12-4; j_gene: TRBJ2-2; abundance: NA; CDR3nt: TGTGCCAGCAGACGATCATGGGACACCTTGTTCGGGGAGCTGTTTTTT; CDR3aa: CASRRSWDTLFGELFF
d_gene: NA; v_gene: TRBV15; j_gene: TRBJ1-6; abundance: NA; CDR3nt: TGTGCCACCAGCAGAGGACAGTTTGATTCACCCCTCCACTTT; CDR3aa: CATSRGQFDSPLHF
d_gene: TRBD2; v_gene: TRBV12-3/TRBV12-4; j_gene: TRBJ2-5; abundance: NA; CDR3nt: TGTGCCAGCAGCCCGACTAGCGGGGGGGCCGGAAAGACCCAGTACTTC; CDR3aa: CASSPTSGGAGKTQYF
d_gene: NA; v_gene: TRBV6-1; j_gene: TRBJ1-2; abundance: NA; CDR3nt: TGTGCCAGCAGCCAAGATACAGGAAGGGCCTATGGCTACACCTTC; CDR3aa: CASSQDTGRAYGYTF
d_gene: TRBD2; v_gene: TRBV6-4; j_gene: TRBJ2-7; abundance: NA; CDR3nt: TGTGCCAGCACCCTCCTCACCCCGAGGGATAGCGGGGGCCAAGTTACCTACGAGCAGTACTTC; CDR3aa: CASTLLTPRDSGGQVTYEQYF
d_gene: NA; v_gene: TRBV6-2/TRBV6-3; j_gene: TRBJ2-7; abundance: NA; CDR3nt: TGTGCCAGCAGCCCGTGGGGGCCCTACGAGCAGTACTTC; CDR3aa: CASSPWGPYEQYF
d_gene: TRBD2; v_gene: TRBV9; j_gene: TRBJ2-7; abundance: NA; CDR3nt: TGTGCCAGCAGCCCCCCCCCCTCAGCGGGGGGATTTGGAGAGCAGTACTTC; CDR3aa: CASSPPPSAGGFGEQYF
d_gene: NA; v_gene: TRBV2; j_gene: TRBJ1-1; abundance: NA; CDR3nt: TGTGCCGGCAGTGAAACACAGAACAGTGTTGAAGCTTTCTTT; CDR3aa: CAGSETQNSVEAFF
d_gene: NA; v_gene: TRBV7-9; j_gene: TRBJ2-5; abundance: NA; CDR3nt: TGTGCCAGCAGCTTAGTTTCGAGGACGTTGTCGTCCCAGTACTTC; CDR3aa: CASSLVSRTLSSQYF
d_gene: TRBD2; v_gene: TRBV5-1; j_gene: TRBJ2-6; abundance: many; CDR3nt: TGCGCCAGCAGCTTGATTAGCGGGGGCTCTGGGGCCAACGTCCTGACTTTC; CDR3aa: CASSLISGGSGANVLTF
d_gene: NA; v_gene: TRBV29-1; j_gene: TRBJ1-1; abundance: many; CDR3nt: TGCAGCGGTTCGTCGACAGCCAGCGACACTGAAGCTTTCTTT; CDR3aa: CSGSSTASDTEAFF
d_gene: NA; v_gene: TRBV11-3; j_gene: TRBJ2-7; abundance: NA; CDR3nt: TGTGCCAGCAGCTTAGGGGGTGCCCTTTCCTCCTACGAGCAGTACTTC; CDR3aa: CASSLGGALSSYEQYF
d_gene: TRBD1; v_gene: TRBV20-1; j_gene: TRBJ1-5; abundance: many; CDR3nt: TGCAGTGCTGAGGACAGGGGTGGCAATCAGCCCCAGCATTTT; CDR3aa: CSAEDRGGNQPQHF
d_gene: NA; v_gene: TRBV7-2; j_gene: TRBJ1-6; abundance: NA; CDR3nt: TGTGCCAGCAGCAGACGACAATATTCACCCCTCCACTTT; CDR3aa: CASSRRQYSPLHF
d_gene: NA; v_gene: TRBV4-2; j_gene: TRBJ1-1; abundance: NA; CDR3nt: TGTGCCAGCAGCCAACCTCTGAGGGAAGCTTTCTTT; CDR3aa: CASSQPLREAFF
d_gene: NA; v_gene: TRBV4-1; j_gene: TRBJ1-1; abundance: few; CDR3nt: TGCGCCAGCAGCCTTAGTGGATCATCCAATACTGAAGCTTTCTTT; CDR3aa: CASSLSGSSNTEAFF
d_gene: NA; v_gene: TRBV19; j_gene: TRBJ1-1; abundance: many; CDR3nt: TGTGCCAGTAGTATATCCGGTTCGGGTGAAGCTTTCTTT; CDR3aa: CASSISGSGEAFF
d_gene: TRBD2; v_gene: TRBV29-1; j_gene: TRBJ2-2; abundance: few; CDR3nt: TGCAGCGTCGTTGGGGGGGGCACCGGGGAGCTGTTTTTT; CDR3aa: CSVVGGGTGELFF
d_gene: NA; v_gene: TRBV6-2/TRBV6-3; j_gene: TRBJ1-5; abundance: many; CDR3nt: TGTGCCAGCAGTCCCACCGACCCGGCCGGCAATCAGCCCCAGCATTTT; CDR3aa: CASSPTDPAGNQPQHF
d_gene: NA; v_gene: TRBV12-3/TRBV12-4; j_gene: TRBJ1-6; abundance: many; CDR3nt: TGTGCCAGCAGACAGGGCTCCTATAATTCACCCCTCCACTTT; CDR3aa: CASRQGSYNSPLHF